This passage covers 3 T cell receptor beta chains from one sample sequenced in a study of early T cells in non-severe SARS-CoV-2 infection. TCRdb re-called the 5' RACE reads with MiXCR, one entry per CDR3 protein. The table lists approximately 50,000 distinct CDR3 sequences, around a tenth of them singletons. Source material: whole blood. These receptors were collected from an adult who was a healthcare worker with PCR-confirmed SARS-CoV-2 infection or an uninfected control (not recorded which).

This clonotype was recorded many times. The chain is built from TRBV24-1 and TRBJ2-7; a weak D match, TRBD2 (6 bases). This CDR3 region has 17 residues. Between the trimmed V and J ends, which lost 4 bases and 6 bases, there was a span of 24 bases. The germline V gene has CDR1 KGHDR and CDR2 SFDVKD. Written as DNA, the CDR3 is TGTGCCACCAGTGACTCCCTAAGGACTAACAGCCCCGCCGAGCAGTACTTC. Its protein product is CATSDSLRTNSPAEQYF.

The chain is built from TRBV12-3 or TRBV12-4 and TRBJ1-4; D remains ambiguous. Trimming took off 6 bases at V and 0 bases at J, with 5 bases between the two ends. This CDR3 comprises 13 residues. The CDR3 is CASSSSTNEKLFF. The CDR3 DNA reads as TGTGCCAGCAGCAGTTCAACTAATGAAAAACTGTTTTTT.

This clonotype came up a few times. The chain couples TRBV11-2 to TRBJ2-7; 7 bases agree with TRBD1. V shed 5 bases, J shed 3 bases, and the junction held 10 bases outside the gene matches. Looked up from germline, CDR1 is SGHAT and CDR2 is FQNNGV. The CDR3 spans 15 residues. The CDR3 nucleotides read TGTGCCAGCAGCGTAGGTCGGACAGGACTCTACGAGCAGTACTTC. Amino acid sequence: CASSVGRTGLYEQYF. Supplemented by reference TRBV11-2 and TRBJ2-7, the full variable domain reads EAGVAQSPRYKIIEKRQSVAFWCNPISGHATLYWYQQILGQGPKLLIQFQNNGVVDDSQLPKDRFSAERLKGVDSTLKIQPAKLEDSAVYLCASSVGRTGLYEQYFGPGTRLTVT.